This T cell receptor beta chain was identified during a study of neurological immune-mediated disorders. 5'RACE generated cDNA with 10-nucleotide random UMIs. TCRdb processed the 5' RACE reads anew with MiXCR; each CDR3 protein has one entry. Among about 49,000 distinct CDR3 sequences, more than 7% were seen once, and the ten largest hold roughly 2%. The CDR3 is 14 amino acids. CDR1 and CDR2 from the germline V gene are SGHTA and FQGNSA. Deletions cut 7 bases from V and 9 bases from J, with 16 bases between. This clonotype was seen many times. Its antigen is unidentified. Time point defined: longitudinal time-point 3. Preparation of the unsorted libraries drew on 2 million PBMCs stored at -80 C. Notes on the study in general: HTLV-1-associated myelopathy had the most TCR clonal expansion, whereas multiple sclerosis had the least (lower than in healthy controls). None of the CDR3 amino acid sequences of expanded clones recurred across subjects, suggesting private repertoires in all groups.

The receptor's source is a woman in her thirties or forties in good health. The sequencing input was PBMCs. The chain links TRBV7-2 to TRBJ1-6; D is ambiguous. CDR3 residues: CASMKGGGSSPLHF. CDR3 sequence (DNA): TGTGCCAGCATGAAGGGCGGCGGGAGTTCACCCCTCCACTTT. Looking up the rest from reference TRBV7-2 and TRBJ1-6 gives the full variable domain: GAGVSQSPSNKVTEKGKDVELRCDPISGHTALYWYRQSLGQGLEFLIYFQGNSAPDKSGLPSDRFSAERTGGSVSTLTIQRTQQEDSAVYLCASMKGGGSSPLHFGNGTRLTVT.